This T cell receptor beta chain was obtained from a study of CD8+ T cells in alopecia areata. Study-level results: Unlike in mice, where it was clearer, TCR sharing across patients was less clear, possibly HLA-related.

Germline loops: CDR1 MGHRA, CDR2 YSYEKL. J was trimmed by 5 bases and V by 2 bases; bases with no gene match: 5. The CDR3 consists of 15 residues. On this clone: Its antigen is as yet unknown.

cDNA serving as the sequencing template came from extracted, reverse transcribed RNA. Here immunoSEQ multiplex PCR was the method, and the copy in TCRdb shows in-frame clones only, minus some. The repertoire includes some 150,000 clones, around 58% of them detected once, and 5% to 7% sits in the top ten. Material: CD4+ T cells sorted from blood, obtained at week 0. The TCR comes from a human donor with alopecia areata. The chain couples TRBV4-1 to TRBJ2-5; the match to TRBD1 covers 10 bases. The CDR3 sequence: CASSQRTGGAETQYF. CDR3 DNA: TGCGCCAGCAGCCAACGGACAGGGGGGGCGGAGACCCAGTACTTC.